The 25 T cell receptor beta chains reported below all come from one sample, sequenced in a study of cytomegalovirus exposure and HLA in healthy donors. PCR was performed using 60 Vbeta and 13 Jbeta primers. Clones were read by immunoSEQ multiplex PCR, and TCRdb kept only the in-frame ones, dropping some. There are some 160,000 clones in the sample; approximately 81% occur only once, and 2% to 2.5% lies in the top ten. Sequencing was performed on PBMCs. The receptors originated from a boy younger than 10 in good health and CMV-seronegative.

This clone was seen a handful of times. This chain uses TRBV19 with TRBJ1-2, with no clear D. CDR1 LNHDA and CDR2 SQIVND come from the germline V gene (reference sequence). Between the trimmed V and J ends, which lost 5 bases and 1 base, there was a span of 11 bases. This CDR3 is 14 amino acids long. CDR3 in amino acids: CASSRDLFNYGYTF. In DNA form, the CDR3 reads TGTGCCAGTAGTCGAGATTTATTTAACTATGGCTACACCTTC.

This sequence joins TRBV5-1 and TRBJ1-1, with 7 bases that match TRBD1. The CDR3 is 16 amino acids. Germline CDR1 reads SGHRS; CDR2 reads YFSETQ. With V trimmed by 3 bases and J by 6 bases, 14 bases remained unmatched. CDR3: CASSSSHRGVRAEAFF. As DNA, the CDR3 is TGCGCCAGCAGCTCGTCCCACAGGGGAGTTAGGGCTGAAGCTTTCTTT.

The V gene is TRBV10-3, the J gene TRBJ2-1; 8 nucleotides align to TRBD2. Trimming took 3 bases from V and 7 from J; bases not matched to a gene: 11. This CDR3 region has 16 residues. Germline V gene sequence: CDR1 ENHRY, CDR2 SYGVKD. CDR3 coding DNA: TGTGCCATCAGTGACCTCACAGCGGGAGTGGTAAATGAGCAGTTCTTC. Protein: CAISDLTAGVVNEQFF.

With regard to this clone: One end of the junction is discordant with germline, which a read error may explain. The chain recombines TRBV25-1 with TRBJ2-5, with D tentatively TRBD1 (5 bases). Germline V gene lookup returns CDR1 MGHDK and CDR2 SYGVNS. The length of the CDR3 is 16 residues. This CDR3 reads CASTEIQETDQETQYF. Written as DNA, the CDR3 is TGTGCCAGCACTGAAATACAGGAGACAGACCAAGAGACCCAGTACTTC.

This clone was recorded a few times. The CDR3 protein is CASSEYEASGNIQYF. The CDR3 region has the DNA TGTGCCAGCAGTGAATATGAGGCTAGCGGAAACATTCAGTACTTC. The chain is built from TRBV25-1 and TRBJ2-4; TRBD2 agrees at 7 bases. With V trimmed by 0 bases and J by 6 bases, 5 bases remained unmatched. CDR3 length: 15 amino acids. Germline assignment: CDR1 MGHDK and CDR2 SYGVNS.

This chain connects TRBV25-1 to TRBJ2-3; tentatively, D is TRBD1 (7 bases). Germline loops: CDR1 MGHDK, CDR2 SYGVNS. Trimming left V 8 bases short and J 6 bases short, with 9 bases between. This CDR3 contains 11 residues. CDR3: CASSGGDTQYF. In DNA form, the CDR3 reads TGTGCCAGCTCAGGGGGGGATACGCAGTATTTT.

The sample holds a few counts of this clone. This chain links TRBV5-5 with TRBJ2-7, with 10 bases identical to TRBD1. Trimming cost V 5 bases and J 4 bases; bases outside gene matches: 9. The CDR3 runs 15 residues. Germline lookup yields CDR1 SGHKS and CDR2 YYEKEE (reference sequence). The CDR3: CASREEDRGFYEQYF. CDR3 nucleotide sequence: TGTGCCAGCAGAGAAGAGGACAGGGGGTTTTACGAGCAGTACTTC.

The V call is TRBV5-5, the J call TRBJ2-7; D not certain. Germline V gene data show CDR1 as SGHKS and CDR2 as YYEKEE (reference sequence). V gave up 0 bases and J gave up 2 bases, with 18 bases separating them. The CDR3 covers 17 residues. CDR3 loop: CASSLEFLAPATYEQYF. The CDR3 nucleotides read TGTGCCAGCAGCTTGGAGTTTCTGGCTCCTGCAACCTACGAGCAGTACTTC.

J is TRBJ2-7 and V is TRBV10-2; 8 bases agree with TRBD1. Germline-derived CDR1 and CDR2 are WSHSY and SAAADI. Trimming at V came to 3 bases and at J to 4 bases, leaving 5 bases not matched to a gene. The CDR3 spans 14 residues. DNA of the CDR3: TGCGCCAGCAGTGAACAGGGGGGTGCGTACGAGCAGTACTTC. Amino acids: CASSEQGGAYEQYF.

This clone was counted once. The chain combines TRBV30 with TRBJ2-1; TRBD2 aligns across 15 bases. Germline V gene lookup returns CDR1 GTSNPN and CDR2 SVGIG (reference sequence). The CDR3 runs 15 residues. J lost 7 bases, V lost 3 bases, and 4 bases had no gene match. The CDR3 DNA sequence: TGTGCCTGGAGACGGACTAGCGGGGGGGGGAATGAGCAGTTCTTC. This gives the protein CAWRRTSGGGNEQFF.

The chain is built from TRBV28 and TRBJ1-5, with 7 nucleotides matching TRBD1. There are 15 residues in the CDR3. The ends lost 3 bases at V and 4 bases at J; junction bases unmatched: 6. Germline-derived CDR1 and CDR2 are MDHEN and SYDVKM. CDR3 loop: CASSFTGVGNQPQHF. The CDR3 DNA sequence: TGTGCCAGCAGTTTCACAGGGGTCGGGAATCAGCCCCAGCATTTT.

The chain is built from TRBV5-1 and TRBJ1-1; 12 bases map to TRBD1. With V trimmed by 3 bases and J by 6 bases, 9 bases remained unmatched. The CDR3 is 16 amino acids. The germline V gene encodes CDR1 SGHRS and CDR2 YFSETQ. CDR3 nucleotides: TGCGCCAGCAGCTCCGGGACAGGGGGCTGGAGTGCTGAAGCTTTCTTT. It yields the protein CASSSGTGGWSAEAFF.

This clone was detected only once. This chain connects TRBV4-1 to TRBJ1-1; possible D gene TRBD1, 5 bases. V was pared by 0 bases and J by 2 bases, with 10 bases between. CDR1 is MGHRA, CDR2 YSYEKL, per germline. The length of the CDR3 is 15 residues. CDR3 in DNA: TGCGCCAGCAGCCAAGACCCAGGGTCAAACACTGAAGCTTTCTTT. Translating it yields CASSQDPGSNTEAFF.

The CDR3 is CATSRDPLGTGSNYGYTF. CDR3 nucleotide sequence: TGTGCCACCAGCAGAGATCCACTAGGGACAGGGTCTAACTATGGCTACACCTTC. The gene calls are TRBV15 and TRBJ1-2, with 9 bases fitting TRBD1. The CDR3 spans 18 residues. CDR1 and CDR2 (germline): LNHNV, YYDKDF (reference sequence). The J segment lost 0 bases and the V segment lost 0 bases, leaving 8 bases of the junction unmatched.

This chain joins TRBV7-3 and TRBJ2-1, with 9 bases lining up with TRBD2. The V gene's germline CDR1 is SGHTA and CDR2 FQGTGA. CDR3 length: 16 amino acids. V lost 4 bases and J lost 5; bases outside the gene matches: 9. Here the CDR3 reads CASSSSGLAHNNEQFF. The DNA for the CDR3 is TGTGCCAGCAGCTCCTCGGGACTAGCCCATAACAATGAGCAGTTCTTC.

J is TRBJ2-5 and V is TRBV6-5; 10 nucleotides agree with TRBD1. V shed 5 bases and J 2 bases; nucleotides not matched to a gene: 2. Per the germline V gene, CDR1 is MNHEY and CDR2 is SVGAGI. The CDR3 length is 14 residues. The CDR3 sequence: CASSLDRGQETQYF. DNA for the CDR3: TGTGCCAGCAGTCTGGACAGGGGGCAAGAGACCCAGTACTTC.

The rearrangement uses TRBV30 and TRBJ1-3, with 7 bases identical to TRBD1. The germline CDR1 and CDR2 sequences are GTSNPN and SVGIG (reference sequence). The V segment lost 4 bases and the J segment 1 base; nucleotides outside the gene matches: 7. The CDR3 contains 15 residues. The CDR3 loop is CAWITGELSGNTIYF. DNA of the CDR3: TGTGCCTGGATTACAGGGGAGCTGTCTGGAAACACCATATATTTT.

The V and J genes are TRBV5-1 and TRBJ2-1; 11 bases fit TRBD1. Germline CDR1 is SGHRS and CDR2 is YFSETQ. The CDR3 consists of 16 residues. Trimming took 0 bases from V and 4 from J; bases not matched to a gene: 3. CDR3 bases: TGCGCCAGCAGCTTGGGGGGACAGGGGGAATACAATGAGCAGTTCTTC. Its translation is CASSLGGQGEYNEQFF.

CDR3 sequence reads: CASSEGTGGGNTIYF. The CDR3, as DNA: TGTGCCAGCAGTGAAGGGACAGGGGGTGGAAACACCATATATTTT. J is TRBJ1-3 and V is TRBV6-1, with 10 bases identical to TRBD1. Looked up from germline, CDR1 is MNHNS and CDR2 is SASEGT. The CDR3 extends over 15 amino acids. With V trimmed by 1 base and J by 3 bases, 0 bases remained unmatched.

The rearrangement uses TRBV7-9 and TRBJ1-1, with D unresolved. V dropped 11 bases and J dropped 2 bases, with 15 bases sitting between them. Germline CDR1 and CDR2: SEHNR and FQNEAQ (reference sequence). This CDR3 contains 13 residues. The CDR3 protein is CAVRGRLNTEAFF. For the CDR3, the DNA is TGTGCCGTTCGTGGCAGGCTTAACACTGAAGCTTTCTTT. The full variable domain, completed using reference TRBV7-9 and TRBJ1-1, is DTGVSQNPRHKITKRGQNVTFRCDPISEHNRLYWYRQTLGQGPEFLTYFQNEAQLEKSRLLSDRFSAERPKGSFSTLEIQRTEQGDSAMYLCAVRGRLNTEAFFGQGTRLTVV.

The CDR3 region is CASSLRRQNNSPLHF. In nucleotides, the CDR3 is TGTGCCAGCAGCTTACGGCGGCAGAATAATTCACCCCTCCACTTT. The rearrangement uses TRBV7-2 and TRBJ1-6; no clear D gene. Germline CDR1 SGHTA, CDR2 FQGNSA. Between the trimmed V and J ends, which lost 2 bases and 5 bases, there was a span of 10 bases. The CDR3 runs to 15 residues.

This chain uses TRBV5-1 with TRBJ2-2; no clear D gene. CDR1 SGHRS and CDR2 YFSETQ come from the germline V gene. Trimming removed 4 bases from V and 8 bases from J, with 9 bases in between. The CDR3 runs to 12 residues. The CDR3 spells CASSPTLGELFF. Written as DNA, the CDR3 is TGCGCCAGCAGCCCCACACTAGGGGAGCTGTTTTTT.

This clone occurred a few times. V is TRBV5-1 and J is TRBJ1-2; weak D call: TRBD1 (5 bases). The CDR3 totals 16 residues. Trimming removed 0 bases from V and 4 bases from J, with 16 bases in between. Germline V gene lookup returns CDR1 SGHRS and CDR2 YFSETQ. As DNA, the CDR3 is TGCGCCAGCAGCTTGGTGGCCAGGGTCGAAACCTATGGCTACACCTTC. Its translation: CASSLVARVETYGYTF.

This rearrangement joins TRBV15 to TRBJ2-3; a weak D match, TRBD2 (5 bases). V lost 4 bases to trimming and J lost 4 bases, with 12 bases between them. The CDR3 is 14 amino acids. Germline CDR1 LNHNV, CDR2 YYDKDF (reference sequence). The CDR3 DNA reads as TGTGCCACCAGCACAGGACCAGCGGCAGATACGCAGTATTTT. Its protein is CATSTGPAADTQYF.

V usage is TRBV27 and J usage is TRBJ2-7; maybe TRBD1 (7 bases). Germline CDR1 is MNHEY and CDR2 is SMNVEV (reference sequence). The CDR3 extends over 17 amino acids. With 6 bases removed from V and 3 bases from J, the gap between germline ends came to 24 bases. Here the CDR3 reads CASRPFHRGGTDYEQYF. Here the CDR3 DNA reads TGTGCCAGCAGGCCTTTTCATCGTGGCGGGACAGACTACGAGCAGTACTTC.